This note documents a single TCR beta chain sequence. Generated by immunoSEQ multiplex PCR, the TCRdb table keeps only in-frame clones and is missing some. Here the sample spans roughly 61,000 clones, about nine tenths being singletons. This sample was included in a study of blood T cell repertoires in COVID-19. The CDR3 runs to 15 residues. Germline-derived CDR1 and CDR2 are MDHEN and SYDVKM. V lost 7 bases and J lost 4; bases outside the gene matches: 9. The receptor comes from a man between 60 and 75 years old with acute or convalescent COVID-19. The chain combines TRBV28 with TRBJ1-4; 7 positions match TRBD1. Sequences were obtained from peripheral blood. In DNA form, the CDR3 reads TGTGCCAGCACCCCACGGGACAGTAATAATGAAAAACTGTTTTTT. This translates into CASTPRDSNNEKLFF.